This T cell receptor beta chain appears in the sequencing data of a study of shared clonotypes between healthy human individuals. Study at large: Each donor's CD8 memory used one plate, CD8 naive two, each CD4 subset three.

Cells designated naive CD8 were CD45RO-negative and were positively selected for CCR7, with terminally differentiated effector memory CD45RA+ cells excluded. Donors, without exception, were Caucasian adults residing in Nashville, Tennessee. For this clone: Its matching antigen is unknown.

General observations from the study: Non-shared clonotypes showed lower generation probabilities than clonotypes common to all four donors.

Researchers ran the assay at a deep level. Generated by immunoSEQ multiplex PCR, the TCRdb table keeps only in-frame clones and is missing some. The sample has hundreds of thousands of clones, about 96% seen once. Trimming left V 4 bases short and J 7 bases short, with 15 bases between. This CDR3 comprises 14 residues. CDR1 is SEHNR and CDR2 is FQNEAQ in the germline V gene (reference sequence). The clonotype originates from a man under 40 in good health. The chain couples TRBV7-9 to TRBJ2-3; D is possibly TRBD2 (5 bases). Specimen: naive CD8+ T cells sorted from blood. CDR3 residues: CASSSPSEENTQYF. CDR3 nucleotide sequence: TGTGCCAGCAGCTCACCCTCGGAGGAAAATACGCAGTATTTT.